This T cell receptor (beta chain) was captured in a study of blood T cell repertoires in COVID-19. Overall study: Some COVID-19 samples were acute and others convalescent; all came from the United States, Italy and Spain. Sources were T cells, B-cell-depleted T cells, or PBMCs; the material itself was cDNA or gDNA.

Authors' data handling: Estimation of nucleated cell counts relied on the amplification of reference gene primers. Produced via immunoSEQ multiplex PCR; TCRdb's table is partial and in-frame only. V and J calls and clone size come straight from that table; D and trimming were deduced from the DNA. The sample includes about 210,000 clones, around 88% of them seen just once. The V and J ends lost 4 bases and 5 bases respectively, with 11 bases between them. The CDR3 loop spans 14 amino acids. Germline-derived CDR1 and CDR2 are KGHDR and SFDVKD. This clonotype was sampled from a man aged 50 to 59 with active or convalescent COVID-19. Sequencing input: peripheral blood. The chain links TRBV24-1 to TRBJ2-1; D possibly corresponds to TRBD2 (6 bases). This chain's CDR3 is CATSEGLSNNEQFF. DNA for the CDR3: TGTGCCACCAGTGAGGGACTTTCCAACAATGAGCAGTTCTTC.